The 27 T cell receptor beta chains listed next were all sequenced from one sample in a study of blood T cell repertoires in COVID-19. This table comes from immunoSEQ multiplex PCR, and its TCRdb copy is limited to in-frame clones, with some not included. The sample has under 200,000 clones, around 83% seen once. Sequencing used peripheral blood. These receptor sequences come from a woman of 80 years or more in a cohort sampled during active or convalescent COVID-19.

This clone was observed a handful of times. The chain carries TRBV30 and TRBJ1-5; D is possibly TRBD1 (6 bases). The germline V and J ends were trimmed by 4 bases and 1 base, with 8 bases remaining between them. The CDR3 is made up of 13 amino acids. Germline-derived CDR1 and CDR2 are GTSNPN and SVGIG (reference sequence). CDR3: CAWNRASNQPQHF. CDR3 sequence (DNA): TGTGCCTGGAACAGGGCGAGCAATCAGCCCCAGCATTTT.

The gene calls are TRBV29-1 and TRBJ1-1, with D possibly matching TRBD1 (5 bases). Trimming removed 2 bases at V and 5 bases at J, with 12 bases between. This CDR3 contains 13 residues. Germline CDR1 is SQVTM and CDR2 is ANQGSEA. CDR3 DNA sequence: TGCAGCGTTGAAAGGTCCGGGGGAACTGAAGCTTTCTTT. Its translation: CSVERSGGTEAFF.

This chain links TRBV28 with TRBJ1-1; tentative D call: TRBD1 (5 bases). CDR3 length equals 15 residues. Germline V gene lookup returns CDR1 MDHEN and CDR2 SYDVKM. With 5 bases removed from V and 1 base from J, the gap between germline ends came to 14 bases. The CDR3: CASSPPAGENTEAFF. The CDR3 nucleotides are TGTGCCAGCAGTCCACCCGCGGGGGAGAACACTGAAGCTTTCTTT.

The rearrangement joins TRBV15 to TRBJ2-2; 10 bases line up with TRBD2. The CDR3 has 15 residues. In germline, CDR1 is LNHNV, CDR2 YYDKDF (reference sequence). With 2 bases clipped from V and 6 bases from J, the junction kept 3 bases outside the gene matches. CDR3 amino acids: CATSRLAGVPGELFF. The CDR3 nucleotides are TGTGCCACCAGCAGACTAGCGGGAGTGCCCGGGGAGCTGTTTTTT.

The chain links TRBV30 to TRBJ1-2, with 11 bases aligning to TRBD1. Trimming cost V 1 base and J 3 bases; bases outside gene matches: 4. Germline CDR1 reads GTSNPN; CDR2 reads SVGIG (reference sequence). This CDR3 contains 15 residues. The CDR3 sequence is CAWSAGTGGDYGYTF. CDR3 nucleotides: TGTGCCTGGAGTGCCGGGACAGGGGGTGACTATGGCTACACCTTC.

This rearrangement joins TRBV18 to TRBJ1-1, with D hard to call. CDR1 is KGHSH, CDR2 LQKENI, per germline. Trimming took off 4 bases at V and 1 base at J, with 4 bases between the two ends. This CDR3 contains 12 residues. The CDR3 DNA follows: TGTGCCAGCTCACTACAGAACACTGAAGCTTTCTTT. Its translation: CASSLQNTEAFF.

V is TRBV7-2 and J is TRBJ2-1; tentative D call: TRBD2 (7 bases). The V end was cut by 6 bases, the J end by 4 bases, with 16 bases between. This CDR3 has 15 amino acids. CDR1 and CDR2 (germline): SGHTA, FQGNSA. CDR3 DNA: TGTGCCAGCAGTAGGGCGGGGGCCCGGTACAATGAGCAGTTCTTC. Its translation is CASSRAGARYNEQFF.

This chain connects TRBV10-1 to TRBJ1-1; possible D gene TRBD1, 6 bases. V was shortened by 6 bases and J by 0 bases, with 20 bases between the two germline ends. CDR3 length equals 17 residues. Germline lookup yields CDR1 WNHNN and CDR2 SYGVQD (reference sequence). CDR3 coding DNA: TGCGCCAGCAGCACATCCAGGGGCCCCTCTATGAACACTGAAGCTTTCTTT. It translates to CASSTSRGPSMNTEAFF.

This chain uses TRBV4-1 with TRBJ1-6, with TRBD1 identical over 10 bases. Germline V lookup: CDR1 MGHRA, CDR2 YSYEKL. Losses at the gene ends were 0 bases for V and 6 bases for J; bases not matched to a gene: 8. The CDR3 extends over 18 amino acids. The CDR3 sequence: CASSQDRGQGNRNSPLHF. As DNA, the CDR3 is TGCGCCAGCAGCCAAGATAGGGGACAGGGGAATCGTAATTCACCCCTCCACTTT.

The chain carries TRBV5-1 and TRBJ2-7; the D gene is possibly TRBD1 (7 bases). Trimming left V 4 bases short and J 0 bases short, with 17 bases between. CDR3 size: 16 residues. CDR1 is SGHRS and CDR2 is YFSETQ in the germline V gene. DNA of the CDR3: TGCGCCAGCAGCCCAGGGGGGACAGAGTCCTCCTACGAGCAGTACTTC. Translation: CASSPGGTESSYEQYF. The complete variable domain, with remaining parts taken from reference TRBV5-1 and TRBJ2-7, reads KAGVTQTPRYLIKTRGQQVTLSCSPISGHRSVSWYQQTPGQGLQFLFEYFSETQRNKGNFPGRFSGRQFSNSRSEMNVSTLELGDSALYLCASSPGGTESSYEQYFGPGTRLTVT.

With regard to this clone: Germline is not matched at one junction end, which may reflect a read error. V gene TRBV13 combines with J gene TRBJ1-2; D not certain. Germline V gene sequence: CDR1 PRHDT, CDR2 FYEKMQ (reference sequence). CDR3 length: 16 residues. The DNA of the CDR3 is TGTGCCAGCAGCAACGTCGACCAAACCATAAACTACGGCTACACCTTC. Translated: CASSNVDQTINYGYTF.

The chain has TRBV24-1 and TRBJ1-2; 9 bases line up with TRBD1. Per germline, CDR1 KGHDR and CDR2 SFDVKD. The CDR3 spans 15 residues. V shed 2 bases and J 5 bases; nucleotides not matched to a gene: 5. CDR3 DNA: TGTGCCACCAGTGATTCGGGACAGGGAGATTATGGCTACACCTTC. This sequence encodes CATSDSGQGDYGYTF.

The rearrangement links TRBV27 to TRBJ1-6; D uncertain. CDR1 and CDR2 (germline): MNHEY, SMNVEV (reference sequence). V was cut by 5 bases and J by 7 bases, with 12 bases left in between. CDR3 length: 14 residues. The CDR3 is CASSLRLMNSPLHF. CDR3 in DNA: TGTGCCAGCAGTCTCAGGCTTATGAATTCACCCCTCCACTTT.

A few counts support this clone. The chain carries TRBV19 and TRBJ1-2; 7 bases line up with TRBD1. The CDR3 is 12 amino acids. V shed 7 bases, J shed 7 bases, and the junction held 6 bases outside the gene matches. Per germline, CDR1 LNHDA and CDR2 SQIVND (reference sequence). CDR3 sequence: CASTEGARGYTF. Written as DNA, the CDR3 is TGTGCCAGTACTGAGGGGGCGCGTGGCTACACCTTC. Full variable domain (missing parts from reference TRBV19 and TRBJ1-2): DGGITQSPKYLFRKEGQNVTLSCEQNLNHDAMYWYRQDPGQGLRLIYYSQIVNDFQKGDIAEGYSVSREKKESFPLTVTSAQKNPTAFYLCASTEGARGYTFGSGTRLTVV.

This CDR3 is CASSPLGTGNSPLHF. CDR3 coding DNA: TGTGCCAGCAGCCCACTTGGGACAGGGAACTCACCCCTCCACTTT. The chain is built from TRBV3-1 (or the pseudogene TRBV3-2) and TRBJ1-6; 9 nucleotides agree with TRBD1. V was clipped by 4 bases and J by 10 bases; unmatched bases: 8. The CDR3 contains 15 residues. The V gene's germline CDR1 is LGHDT and CDR2 YNNKEL (reference sequence).

The chain couples TRBV18 to TRBJ2-5, with a possible D match to TRBD2 (6 bases). The length of the CDR3 is 13 residues. The V end lost 0 bases, the J end lost 7 bases, and 9 bases lay between the germline ends. Germline CDR1 KGHSH, CDR2 LQKENI. The CDR3 loop is CASSPPGSGTQYF. Here the CDR3 DNA reads TGTGCCAGCTCACCACCTGGTAGCGGGACCCAGTACTTC. The variable domain in full, completed from reference TRBV18 and TRBJ2-5, reads NAGVMQNPRHLVRRRGQEARLRCSPMKGHSHVYWYRQLPEEGLKFMVYLQKENIIDESGMPKERFSAEFPKEGPSILRIQQVVRGDSAAYFCASSPPGSGTQYFGPGTRLLVL.

This clone appeared a single time. This sequence joins TRBV5-1 and TRBJ1-3, with 7 bases aligning to TRBD1. The CDR3 is 15 amino acids. The V gene end was trimmed by 4 bases and the J gene end by 4 bases; junction bases not matched to a gene: 8. The germline V gene has CDR1 SGHRS and CDR2 YFSETQ. The DNA of the CDR3 is TGCGCCAGCAGCCCAGAGACAGGGACAGGAAACACCATATATTTT. Its translation is CASSPETGTGNTIYF.

The V and J genes are TRBV5-8 and TRBJ2-5; 7 positions match TRBD2. J was trimmed by 1 base and V by 0 bases; bases with no gene match: 3. This CDR3 contains 15 residues. The germline gives CDR1 SGHTS, CDR2 YDEGEE. Written as DNA, the CDR3 is TGTGCCAGCAGCTTGGCCGGGGGGAGCCAAGAGACCCAGTACTTC. As protein: CASSLAGGSQETQYF.

The chain carries TRBV7-9 and TRBJ2-3, with 9 bases fitting TRBD2. After removal of 5 bases from V and 4 bases from J, the junction contained 7 bases not matched to a gene. The CDR3 sequence is 15 residues long. Germline CDR1 is SEHNR and CDR2 is FQNEAQ (reference sequence). The CDR3 region has the DNA TGTGCCAGCAGCCCAGCCGGGACTAGCCCAGATACGCAGTATTTT. This gives the protein CASSPAGTSPDTQYF. Supplemented by reference TRBV7-9 and TRBJ2-3, the full variable domain reads DTGVSQNPRHKITKRGQNVTFRCDPISEHNRLYWYRQTLGQGPEFLTYFQNEAQLEKSRLLSDRFSAERPKGSFSTLEIQRTEQGDSAMYLCASSPAGTSPDTQYFGPGTRLTVL.

The V gene is TRBV6-6, the J gene TRBJ1-2, with D possibly matching TRBD1 (5 bases). This CDR3 is 13 amino acids long. V lost 6 bases to trimming and J lost 3 bases, with 11 bases between them. The germline V gene encodes CDR1 MNHNY and CDR2 SVGAGI (reference sequence). Here the CDR3 reads CASRQTGDYGYTF. The CDR3, as DNA: TGTGCCAGCAGACAAACAGGTGACTATGGCTACACCTTC.

The rearrangement links TRBV18 to TRBJ2-5, with TRBD2 matching 7 bases. The CDR3 totals 16 residues. The germline CDR1 and CDR2 sequences are KGHSH and LQKENI. V dropped 0 bases and J dropped 2; count of bases not matched to a gene: 6. In DNA form, the CDR3 reads TGTGCCAGCTCACCACCGAAGTCGGGACTACAAGAGACCCAGTACTTC. Its protein is CASSPPKSGLQETQYF.

This chain uses TRBV12-1 with TRBJ2-7; TRBD1, the table's D call, was not compared with the DNA. TRBV12-1 is a pseudogene. The CDR3 has 13 amino acids. The CDR3 here is CASSSTQIYEQYV. The DNA for the CDR3 is TGTGCCAGCAGCTCCACCCAGATCTACGAGCAGTACGTC.

The chain has TRBV3-1 (or the pseudogene TRBV3-2) and TRBJ2-1; D might be TRBD2 (5 bases). CDR1 LGHDT and CDR2 YNNKEL come from the germline V gene (reference sequence). V lost 4 bases and J lost 6, with 19 bases in between. The CDR3 loop spans 16 amino acids. The CDR3 region is CASSPPGVRVGNEQFF. CDR3 sequence (DNA): TGTGCCAGCAGCCCCCCTGGCGTGCGGGTCGGCAATGAGCAGTTCTTC.

The chain employs TRBV27 and TRBJ2-7; TRBD2 matches 8 bases. The CDR3 loop spans 20 amino acids. Germline-derived CDR1 and CDR2 are MNHEY and SMNVEV (reference sequence). Trimming removed 1 base from V and 2 bases from J; junction bases left unmatched: 19. CDR3 bases: TGTGCCAGCAGTTTATTTTCGTCAAGGCCGACGCGGGGGGCCCCCTACGAGCAGTACTTC. This sequence encodes CASSLFSSRPTRGAPYEQYF.

This chain connects TRBV27 to TRBJ1-5; no definite D call. Looked up from germline, CDR1 is MNHEY and CDR2 is SMNVEV (reference sequence). Trimming removed 11 bases at V and 7 bases at J, with 21 bases between. This CDR3 is built from 14 residues. The CDR3, as DNA: TGTGCCGGATTCGCATTGGTGAGGCAGCAGCCCCAGCATTTT. It is translated as CAGFALVRQQPQHF.

The chain combines TRBV10-3 with TRBJ2-5, with 10 positions matching TRBD1. This CDR3 has 16 amino acids. Trimming at V came to 2 bases and at J to 4 bases, leaving 7 bases not matched to a gene. Germline V gene lookup returns CDR1 ENHRY and CDR2 SYGVKD. CDR3 in DNA: TGTGCCATCAGTGAGATAAACCGGGACAGGGGAGAGACCCAGTACTTC. This translates into CAISEINRDRGETQYF.

This clone occurred once. The chain combines TRBV5-1 with TRBJ2-1; 8 bases match TRBD1. CDR1 is SGHRS and CDR2 is YFSETQ in the germline V gene. The CDR3 length is 16 residues. The trim removed 3 bases at V and 8 bases at J, leaving 13 bases unmatched. In nucleotides, the CDR3 is TGCGCCAGCAGCTGGGGTTCTGGACAGGGCGGCGATGAGCAGTTCTTC. Translating it yields CASSWGSGQGGDEQFF.